This T cell receptor (beta chain) is from a study of T cell changes during pregnancy in multiple sclerosis. The count of this clone is one. Assay: immunoSEQ multiplex PCR; the TCRdb copy retains only in-frame clones and omits some. There are roughly 50,000 clones in the sample; 80% to 95% occur only once, and 0.25% lies in the top ten. The CDR3 contains 16 residues. The receptor comes from a female donor with multiple sclerosis, enrolled in a pregnancy study. Sequencing used CD4+ T cells from peripheral blood mononuclear cells, obtained in the third trimester of pregnancy. This rearrangement joins TRBV21-1 to TRBJ2-7; no check of the table's D call, TRBD1, against the DNA was made. TRBV21-1 is designated a pseudogene. CDR3 sequence (DNA): TGTGCCAGCAGCAAAGGATCTTTGAGCAGGTCCTACGAGCAGTACTTC. Its translation: CASSKGSLSRSYEQYF.